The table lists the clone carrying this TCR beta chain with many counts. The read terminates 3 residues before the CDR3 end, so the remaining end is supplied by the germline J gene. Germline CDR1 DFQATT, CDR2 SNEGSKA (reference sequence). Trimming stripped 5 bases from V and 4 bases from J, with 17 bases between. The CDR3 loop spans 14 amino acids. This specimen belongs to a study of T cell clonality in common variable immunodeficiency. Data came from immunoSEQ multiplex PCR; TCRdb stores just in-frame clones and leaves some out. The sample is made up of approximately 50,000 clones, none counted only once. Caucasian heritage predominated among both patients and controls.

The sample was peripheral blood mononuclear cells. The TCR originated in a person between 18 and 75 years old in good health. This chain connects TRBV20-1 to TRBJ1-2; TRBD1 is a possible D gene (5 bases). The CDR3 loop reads CSAHTPGRSYGYTF. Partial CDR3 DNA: TGCAGTGCTCATACCCCAGGGAGGAGCTATGGC.